This TCR beta chain emerged from a study of cytomegalovirus exposure and HLA in healthy donors. Between the trimmed V and J ends, which lost 4 bases and 0 bases, there was a span of 12 bases. Germline V gene sequence: CDR1 MGHRA, CDR2 YSYEKL. The CDR3 has 15 amino acids. The roughly 120-subject validation cohort, separate from the approximately 660-subject first cohort, included the donors. The repertoire was sequenced with immunoSEQ multiplex PCR; TCRdb's copy has only in-frame clones and lacks some. The repertoire consists of 55,000 to 70,000 clones, with roughly 94% occurring once and the leading ten covering 2% to 2.5%.

Sequences were obtained from PBMCs. V usage is TRBV4-1 and J usage is TRBJ1-1, with D tentatively TRBD1 (6 bases). The clonotype originates from a man in his late teens or twenties in good health and CMV-seronegative. The DNA of the CDR3 is TGCGCCAGCAGCCCTCCCGACAGGTTGAACACTGAAGCTTTCTTT. It yields the protein CASSPPDRLNTEAFF.